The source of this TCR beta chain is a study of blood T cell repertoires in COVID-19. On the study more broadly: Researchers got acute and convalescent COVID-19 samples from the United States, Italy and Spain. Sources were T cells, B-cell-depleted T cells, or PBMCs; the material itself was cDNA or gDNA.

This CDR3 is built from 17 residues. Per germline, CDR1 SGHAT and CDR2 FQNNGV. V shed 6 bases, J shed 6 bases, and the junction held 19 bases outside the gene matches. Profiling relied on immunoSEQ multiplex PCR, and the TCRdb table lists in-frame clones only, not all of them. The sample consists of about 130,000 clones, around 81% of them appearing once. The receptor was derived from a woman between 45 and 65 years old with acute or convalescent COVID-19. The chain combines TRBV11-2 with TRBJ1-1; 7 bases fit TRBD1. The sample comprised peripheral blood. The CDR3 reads CASSHWSVRTGPSEAFF. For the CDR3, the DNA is TGTGCCAGCAGTCACTGGTCGGTACGGACAGGCCCTTCTGAAGCTTTCTTT.